The 8 T cell receptor beta chains below come from one sample, sequenced in a study of tumor-infiltrating lymphocytes in oesophageal squamous cell carcinoma. TCRdb recomputed calls from the PCR reads with MiXCR, one row per CDR3 protein. The sample contains about 18,000 distinct CDR3 sequences, 44% of which appear only once. The sample was blood. Receptor source: a female donor with esophageal squamous cell carcinoma.

The V gene is TRBV7-6, the J gene TRBJ2-6; D is possibly TRBD1 (5 bases). The DNA end favors TRBJ2-7, so the J call may be wrong. Germline V gives CDR1 SGHVS, CDR2 FNYEAQ. The CDR3 extends over 13 amino acids. The CDR3 DNA is TGTGCCAGCAGCTTGCAGGGTTGGGACGAGCAGTACTTC. Its translation: CASSLQGWDEQYF.

Regarding this clonotype: Lacking the conserved final phenylalanine or tryptophan, this CDR3 likely reflects a read error. It is unclear where the CDR3 begins or ends on the DNA, so no DNA is shown, and the CDR3 is as TCRdb lists it. The chain carries TRBV6-2 or TRBV6-3 and TRBJ2-6; the DNA was not compared with TRBD2, the D call given in the table. Per the germline V gene, CDR1 is MNHEY and CDR2 is SVGEGT. The CDR3 extends over 18 residues, inclusive of both ends. This CDR3 reads CASSFLTSGRVGEQYFGA.

At least ten counts were recorded for this clonotype. J is TRBJ2-3 and V is TRBV19; 9 nucleotides align to TRBD1. V lost 7 bases, J lost 1 base, and 0 bases stayed unmatched. Germline CDR1 reads LNHDA; CDR2 reads SQIVND (reference sequence). The CDR3 is 13 residues long. This chain's CDR3 is CASNRGRTDTQYF. CDR3 sequence (DNA): TGTGCCAGTAACAGGGGGCGCACAGATACGCAGTATTTT.

This clonotype was seen more than once but under ten times. The genes are TRBV7-2 and TRBJ2-5; 9 bases match TRBD2. The J call is uncertain, as TRBJ2-1 better fits the DNA end. Germline V gives CDR1 SGHTA, CDR2 FQGNSA. The CDR3 is 15 residues long. As DNA, the CDR3 is TGTGCCAGCAGCTTACTTAGCGGGGGTTGGGATGAGCAGTTCTTC. This translates into CASSLLSGGWDEQFF.

This clonotype is classed as medium-sized. V and J are TRBV12-3 or TRBV12-4 and TRBJ1-5; D remains ambiguous. CDR3 length: 13 amino acids. The V end lost 3 bases, the J end lost 4 bases, and 7 bases lay between the germline ends. As DNA, the CDR3 is TGTGCCAGCAGTTTGGGGAAAAATCAGCCCCAGCATTTT. It translates to CASSLGKNQPQHF.

This clonotype was counted a few times. Since a much larger clone is just one base distant, this may be a read error. The V and J genes are TRBV5-1 and TRBJ2-7; the match to TRBD2 covers 16 bases. The V and J ends lost 4 bases and 7 bases, in that order; junction bases with no gene match: 14. Germline CDR1 and CDR2: SGHRS and YFSETQ. The CDR3 consists of 18 residues. For the CDR3, the DNA is TGCGCCAGCAGCCCCGGGACTAGCGGGAGGGCCAGGGACAATGAGCAGTACTTC. Its translation: CASSPGTSGRARDNEQYF.

By share, this clonotype ranks as medium-sized. The rearrangement uses TRBV28 and TRBJ1-2; possible D gene TRBD1, 6 bases. The V gene's germline CDR1 is MDHEN and CDR2 SYDVKM. The CDR3 consists of 14 residues. The V gene lost 8 bases and the J gene lost 6 bases, with 19 bases spanning the gap. The CDR3 protein is CASSPGTPRDGYTF. The CDR3 nucleotides read TGTGCCAGCTCGCCCGGGACACCAAGGGATGGCTACACCTTC.

This clonotype was seen ten or more times. The chain joins TRBV6-1 to TRBJ2-5, with D unresolved. The closer fit of TRBJ2-7 to the DNA end suggests the J call may be wrong. There are 14 residues in the CDR3. CDR1 is MNHNS and CDR2 is SASEGT in the germline V gene. The CDR3 reads CASSEALGPHEQYF. CDR3 bases: TGTGCCAGCAGTGAAGCGCTAGGACCCCACGAGCAGTACTTC.